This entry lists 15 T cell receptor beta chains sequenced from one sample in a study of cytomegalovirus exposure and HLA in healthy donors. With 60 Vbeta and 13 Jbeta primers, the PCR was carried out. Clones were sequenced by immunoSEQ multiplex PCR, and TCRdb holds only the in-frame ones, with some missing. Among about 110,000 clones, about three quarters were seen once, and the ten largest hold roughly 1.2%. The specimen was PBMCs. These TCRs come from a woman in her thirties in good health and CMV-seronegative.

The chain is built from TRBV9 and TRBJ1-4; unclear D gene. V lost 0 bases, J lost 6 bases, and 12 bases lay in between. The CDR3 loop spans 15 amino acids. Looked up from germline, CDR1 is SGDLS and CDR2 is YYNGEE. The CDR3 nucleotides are TGTGCCAGCAGCGTAGCGGGTGCGGAGTATGAAAAACTGTTTTTT. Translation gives CASSVAGAEYEKLFF.

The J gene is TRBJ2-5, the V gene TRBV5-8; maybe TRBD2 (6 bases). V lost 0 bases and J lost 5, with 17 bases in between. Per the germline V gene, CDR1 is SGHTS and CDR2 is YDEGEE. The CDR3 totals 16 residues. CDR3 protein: CASSLEVGGAGETQYF. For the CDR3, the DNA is TGTGCCAGCAGCTTGGAGGTGGGAGGAGCGGGTGAGACCCAGTACTTC.

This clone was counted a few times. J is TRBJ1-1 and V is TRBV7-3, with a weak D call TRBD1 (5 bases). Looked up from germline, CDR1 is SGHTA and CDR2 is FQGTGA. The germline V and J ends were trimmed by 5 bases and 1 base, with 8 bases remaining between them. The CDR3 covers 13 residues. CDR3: CASSMGGNTEAFF. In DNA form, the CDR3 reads TGTGCCAGCAGCATGGGGGGGAACACTGAAGCTTTCTTT.

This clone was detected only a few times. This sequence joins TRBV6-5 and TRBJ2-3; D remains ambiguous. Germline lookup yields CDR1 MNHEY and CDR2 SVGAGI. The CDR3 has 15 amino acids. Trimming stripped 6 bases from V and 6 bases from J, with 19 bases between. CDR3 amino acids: CASSLTGSVGDTQYF. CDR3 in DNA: TGTGCCAGCAGCCTTACCGGGTCCGTCGGGGATACGCAGTATTTT.

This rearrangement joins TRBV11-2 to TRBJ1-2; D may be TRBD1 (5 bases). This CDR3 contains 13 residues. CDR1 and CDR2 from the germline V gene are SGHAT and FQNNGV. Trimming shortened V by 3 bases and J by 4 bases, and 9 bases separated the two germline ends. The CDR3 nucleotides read TGTGCCAGCAGCTTCGAACAGGCCTATGGCTACACCTTC. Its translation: CASSFEQAYGYTF.

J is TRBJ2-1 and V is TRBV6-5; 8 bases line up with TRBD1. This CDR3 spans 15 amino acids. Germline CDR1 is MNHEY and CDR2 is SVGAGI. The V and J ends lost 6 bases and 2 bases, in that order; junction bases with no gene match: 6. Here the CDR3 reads CASRGTGGAYNEQFF. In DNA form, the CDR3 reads TGTGCCAGCAGAGGGACAGGAGGCGCCTACAATGAGCAGTTCTTC.

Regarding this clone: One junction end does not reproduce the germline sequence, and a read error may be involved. CDR3 in amino acids: CASSLEHGRDYEQYF. The CDR3 coding sequence is TGTGCTAGCAGCTTAGAGCACGGCAGGGACTACGAGCAGTACTTC. This chain joins TRBV7-7 and TRBJ2-7; tentatively, D is TRBD1 (5 bases). CDR1 and CDR2 from the germline V gene are SSHAT and FNYEAQ (reference sequence). The CDR3 has 15 amino acids.

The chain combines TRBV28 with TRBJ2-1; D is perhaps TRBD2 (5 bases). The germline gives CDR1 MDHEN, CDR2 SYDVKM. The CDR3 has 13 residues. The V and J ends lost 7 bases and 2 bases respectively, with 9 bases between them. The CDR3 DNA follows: TGTGCCAGCAATCGGCGGGCCTACAATGAGCAGTTCTTC. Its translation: CASNRRAYNEQFF.

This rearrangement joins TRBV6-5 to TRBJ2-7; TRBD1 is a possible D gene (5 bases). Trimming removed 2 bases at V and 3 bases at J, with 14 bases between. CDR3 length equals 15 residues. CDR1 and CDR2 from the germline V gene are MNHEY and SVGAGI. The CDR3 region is CASSYGQGIGYEQYF. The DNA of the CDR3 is TGTGCCAGCAGTTACGGTCAGGGAATTGGCTACGAGCAGTACTTC.

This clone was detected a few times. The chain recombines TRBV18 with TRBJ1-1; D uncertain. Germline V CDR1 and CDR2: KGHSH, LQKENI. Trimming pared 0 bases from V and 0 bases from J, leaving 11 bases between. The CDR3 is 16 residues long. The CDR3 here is CASSPPGSTLNTEAFF. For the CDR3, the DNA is TGTGCCAGCTCACCACCTGGGAGTACGCTGAACACTGAAGCTTTCTTT.

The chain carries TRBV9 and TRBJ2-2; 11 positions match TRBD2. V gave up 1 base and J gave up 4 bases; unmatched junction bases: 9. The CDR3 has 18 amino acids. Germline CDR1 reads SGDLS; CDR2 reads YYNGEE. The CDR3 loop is CASSVLGSGRESTGELFF. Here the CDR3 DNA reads TGTGCCAGCAGCGTATTAGGTAGCGGGAGGGAGAGCACCGGGGAGCTGTTTTTT.

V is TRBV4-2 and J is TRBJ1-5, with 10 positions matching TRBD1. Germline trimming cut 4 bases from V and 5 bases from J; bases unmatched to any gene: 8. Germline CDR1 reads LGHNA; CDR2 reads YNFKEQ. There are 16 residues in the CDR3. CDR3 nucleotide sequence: TGTGCCAGCAGCCTTGGACAGGGGGGTTCGGATCAGCCCCAGCATTTT. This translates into CASSLGQGGSDQPQHF.

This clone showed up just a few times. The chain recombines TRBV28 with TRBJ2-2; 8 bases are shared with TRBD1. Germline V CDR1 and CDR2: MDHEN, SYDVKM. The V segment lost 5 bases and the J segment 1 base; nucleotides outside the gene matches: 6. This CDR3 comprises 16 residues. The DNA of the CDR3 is TGTGCCAGCAGTCCAAACAGGGGGTGGAACACCGGGGAGCTGTTTTTT. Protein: CASSPNRGWNTGELFF.

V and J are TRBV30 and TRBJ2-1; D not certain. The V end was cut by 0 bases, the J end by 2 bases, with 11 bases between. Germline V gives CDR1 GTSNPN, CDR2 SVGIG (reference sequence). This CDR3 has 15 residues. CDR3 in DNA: TGTGCCTGGAGTGTTGGGCAGTCGACCTACAATGAGCAGTTCTTC. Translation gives CAWSVGQSTYNEQFF.

CDR3: CASSDWGQGRRSYEQYF. The CDR3 DNA is TGTGCCAGCAGTGACTGGGGACAGGGGCGCCGATCCTACGAGCAGTACTTC. The chain couples TRBV6-1 to TRBJ2-7; 10 bases line up with TRBD1. The CDR3 has 17 amino acids. Trimming at V came to 3 bases and at J to 1 base, leaving 9 bases not matched to a gene. CDR1 and CDR2 (germline): MNHNS, SASEGT.